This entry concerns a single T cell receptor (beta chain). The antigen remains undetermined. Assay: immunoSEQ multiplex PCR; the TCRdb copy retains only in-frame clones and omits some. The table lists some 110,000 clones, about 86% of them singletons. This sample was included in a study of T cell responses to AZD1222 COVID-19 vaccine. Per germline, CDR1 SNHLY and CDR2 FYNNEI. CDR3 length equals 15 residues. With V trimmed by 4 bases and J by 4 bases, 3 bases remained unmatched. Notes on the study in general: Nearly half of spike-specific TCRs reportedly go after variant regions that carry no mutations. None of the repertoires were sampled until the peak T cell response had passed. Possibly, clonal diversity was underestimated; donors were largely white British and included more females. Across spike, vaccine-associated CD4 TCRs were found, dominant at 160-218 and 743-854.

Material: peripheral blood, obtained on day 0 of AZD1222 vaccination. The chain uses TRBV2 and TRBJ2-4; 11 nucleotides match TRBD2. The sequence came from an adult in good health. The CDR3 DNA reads TGTGCCAGCAGTGCGGTAGCGGGAGGGAAAAACATTCAGTACTTC. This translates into CASSAVAGGKNIQYF.